This T cell receptor beta chain stems from a study of identifying expanded T cells in peripheral blood. Regarding this clone: Its antigen is as yet unknown.

Healthy donors had no documented immune events, such as infections, while sampled. Regarding the study as a whole: Variance in clone template counts between approximately 2-week samples significantly increased with total template count across all healthy donors.

Sequenced by immunoSEQ multiplex PCR; TCRdb stores in-frame clones only, minus some. The table includes 100,000 to 150,000 clones, 84% detected once. The receptor was isolated from a person between 18 and 75 years old in good health. Sequenced sample: blood.

In DNA form, the CDR3 reads TGCGCCAGCAGCTCCGCCAGGGGAATCAACTATGGCTACACCTTC. Its translation: CASSSARGINYGYTF. The chain has TRBV10-2 and TRBJ1-2; tentatively, D is TRBD1 (6 bases). The CDR3 runs to 15 residues. The germline V gene encodes CDR1 WSHSY and CDR2 SAAADI. Deletions cut 6 bases from V and 2 bases from J, with 16 bases between.